This entry lists 31 T cell receptor beta chains sequenced from one sample in a study of molecular identifiers for immune sequencing clone quantification (dated by TCRdb to between 2018 and 2020). The library was made by PCR. The sequencer was a NextSeq 500. The raw public data were reprocessed by TCRdb itself: fastp quality trimming at Q25, MiXCR clonotype calling, in-frame beta chains only. Records with the same CDR3 protein are collapsed into one entry carrying the most frequent genes and DNA. The sample yields about 500,000 distinct CDR3 sequences; under 30% were counted once. The top ten hold around 0.79% of the sample. Sequencing was performed on naive CD8+ T cells from blood, with Jurkat cell RNA spiked in. According to the study, the label for this sample's cell subset or site signals: FACS-sorted CD8+CD4-CCR7+CD45RA+ naive T cells. These receptors all come from a human donor in good health. Some libraries in this study had Jurkat cell RNA spiked in.

This clonotype was detected only a few times. A read error may be the cause here, since a much bigger clone is one base away. The V and J genes are TRBV12-3 or TRBV12-4 and TRBJ2-3; TRBD1 matches at 12 bases. CDR3 length: 15 residues. CDR3 nucleotides: TGTGCCAGCAGTGCCGGGACAGGGGGCACAGGTACGCAGTATTTT. Amino acids: CASSAGTGGTGTQYF.

J is TRBJ1-1 and V is TRBV11-2, with 9 bases identical to TRBD1. J was trimmed by 6 bases and V by 10 bases; bases with no gene match: 15. Germline CDR1 and CDR2: SGHAT and FQNNGV. The CDR3 length is 15 residues. CDR3 sequence reads: CATNDRGTGLAEAFF. Written as DNA, the CDR3 is TGTGCCACCAACGATAGGGGGACAGGGCTAGCTGAAGCTTTCTTT.

This clonotype came up many times. The CDR3 DNA reads as TGCGCCAGCAGCACCGACCCGACAGAAACCTACGAGCAGTACTTC. This encodes CASSTDPTETYEQYF. The genes are TRBV5-1 and TRBJ2-7, with D possibly TRBD1 on 5 matching bases. The length of the CDR3 is 15 residues. Trimming left V 4 bases short and J 2 bases short, with 16 bases between. Per the germline V gene, CDR1 is SGHRS and CDR2 is YFSETQ.

This clonotype has only a few counts. V gene TRBV5-4 combines with J gene TRBJ2-3; 7 nucleotides agree with TRBD2. Trimming cost V 4 bases and J 2 bases; bases outside gene matches: 13. Germline V CDR1 and CDR2: SGHNT, YYREEE (reference sequence). This CDR3 has 17 amino acids. CDR3 sequence reads: CASSRKGLRQVTDTQYF. DNA for the CDR3: TGTGCCAGCAGCCGTAAGGGACTACGTCAGGTCACAGATACGCAGTATTTT.

Comment on this clonotype: A much larger clone differs from this one at a single base, so this may be a read error. No conserved phenylalanine or tryptophan ends this CDR3, so it is likely a read error. The chain uses TRBV5-4 and TRBJ2-7, with D unresolved. Trimming removed 0 bases from V and 5 bases from J, with 6 bases in between. CDR1 SGHNT and CDR2 YYREEE come from the germline V gene (reference sequence). This CDR3 region has 12 residues. In DNA, the CDR3 is TGTGCCAGCAGCTTGGGGACCAACGAGCAGTACTCC. It yields the protein CASSLGTNEQYS.

A note on this clonotype: One end of the junction fails to match germline, which may point to a read error. The J gene is TRBJ2-3, the V gene TRBV3-1; D call uncertain. The CDR3 is made up of 15 amino acids. Germline CDR1 reads LGHDT; CDR2 reads YNNKEL (reference sequence). The DNA for the CDR3 is TGTGCCAACAGCCAGTTGAGTCCATCCACAGATACGCAGTATTTT. It encodes CANSQLSPSTDTQYF.

The chain has TRBV7-9 and TRBJ1-1; weak D call: TRBD1 (6 bases). The CDR3 is made up of 14 amino acids. Trimming cost V 5 bases and J 3 bases, with 13 bases left between them. In germline, CDR1 is SEHNR, CDR2 FQNEAQ (reference sequence). CDR3: CASSPTEGDTEAFF. The CDR3 nucleotides read TGTGCCAGCAGCCCCACAGAGGGGGACACTGAAGCTTTCTTT.

The chain's CDR3 is CASSLIQGQPASYEQYF. The CDR3 DNA sequence: TGTGCCAGCAGCCTTATTCAGGGACAGCCTGCCTCCTACGAGCAGTACTTC. The genes are TRBV7-8 and TRBJ2-7; 7 bases align to TRBD1. This CDR3 region has 17 residues. The trim removed 5 bases at V and 0 bases at J, leaving 13 bases unmatched. The germline CDR1 and CDR2 sequences are SGHVS and FQNEAQ.

This clonotype was counted between two and nine times. The rearrangement joins TRBV20-1 to TRBJ2-3; 13 bases are a match to TRBD2. Trimming cost V 3 bases and J 11 bases; bases outside gene matches: 11. CDR3 size: 15 residues. CDR1 and CDR2 (germline): DFQATT, SNEGSKA (reference sequence). CDR3 in DNA: TGCAGTGCTAGGAAGTCCGGACTAGCGGGAGTGGGGCAGTATTTT. This codes for CSARKSGLAGVGQYF.

The chain uses TRBV11-2 and TRBJ2-3; tentative D call: TRBD2 (6 bases). Germline CDR1 and CDR2: SGHAT and FQNNGV. The V end lost 5 bases, the J end lost 2 bases, and 17 bases lay between the germline ends. The CDR3 length is 16 residues. This CDR3 reads CASSEPLSGPTDTQYF. CDR3 DNA: TGTGCCAGCAGCGAACCACTTAGCGGACCCACAGATACGCAGTATTTT.

On this clonotype: Possible read error: a much larger clone is one base away. V and J are TRBV12-5 and TRBJ1-4, with 7 bases aligning to TRBD1. Trimming at V came to 5 bases and at J to 13 bases, leaving 4 bases not matched to a gene. The CDR3 spans 11 residues. Germline CDR1 and CDR2: LGHNT and FRNRAP. In DNA, the CDR3 is TGTGCTAGTGGTCCCCCAGGGGGACTGTTTTTT. It codes for CASGPPGGLFF.

This clonotype was observed a handful of times. The V call is TRBV6-2 or TRBV6-3, the J call TRBJ2-7, with D perhaps TRBD2 (5 bases). Trimming shortened V by 0 bases and J by 1 base, and 13 bases separated the two germline ends. Germline CDR1 reads MNHEY; CDR2 reads SVGEGT. The CDR3 has 16 residues. The CDR3 protein is CASSYSSISVSYEQYF. CDR3 DNA: TGTGCCAGCAGTTACTCGAGTATTAGCGTATCCTACGAGCAGTACTTC.

In its sample, this clonotype was seen a few times. V and J are TRBV29-1 and TRBJ2-1; D not certain. This CDR3 has 12 amino acids. The V gene lost 1 base and the J gene lost 3 bases, with 4 bases spanning the gap. Germline CDR1 reads SQVTM; CDR2 reads ANQGSEA. This chain's CDR3 is CSVEGDYNEQFF. In DNA, the CDR3 is TGCAGCGTTGAAGGAGACTACAATGAGCAGTTCTTC.

This rearrangement joins TRBV12-3 or TRBV12-4 to TRBJ1-4, with 7 bases identical to TRBD1. Losses at the gene ends were 4 bases for V and 7 bases for J; bases not matched to a gene: 6. The CDR3 has 14 amino acids. The CDR3 region has the DNA TGTGCCAGCAGTTCCCGACAGGGTGTTGAAAAACTGTTTTTT. It encodes CASSSRQGVEKLFF.

The sample holds many counts of this clonotype. V usage is TRBV7-9 and J usage is TRBJ2-2; 8 positions match TRBD2. With V trimmed by 4 bases and J by 6 bases, 7 bases remained unmatched. This CDR3 has 15 residues. Germline lookup yields CDR1 SEHNR and CDR2 FQNEAQ (reference sequence). The CDR3 spells CASSSPSGRAGELFF. The CDR3 bases are TGTGCCAGCAGCTCACCCAGCGGGAGAGCCGGGGAGCTGTTTTTT.

This clonotype has more than one count but fewer than ten. An end of the junction does not agree with germline; a read error may underlie this. The J gene is TRBJ2-7, the V gene TRBV9; unclear D gene. The CDR3 runs 12 residues. CDR1 and CDR2 (germline): SGDLS, YYNGEE. As DNA, the CDR3 is TGTGCCAGCAGCCCCTCCGGGTACGAGCAGTGCTTC. It specifies CASSPSGYEQCF. Using reference TRBV9 and TRBJ2-7 for the parts outside the CDR3, the full variable domain is DSGVTQTPKHLITATGQRVTLRCSPRSGDLSVYWYQQSLDQGLQFLIQYYNGEERAKGNILERFSAQQFPDLHSELNLSSLELGDSALYFCASSPSGYEQCFGPGTRLTVT.

This clonotype has at least ten counts. J is TRBJ1-5 and V is TRBV6-5, with 8 positions matching TRBD1. Per germline, CDR1 MNHEY and CDR2 SVGAGI. The V and J ends lost 5 bases and 2 bases, in that order; junction bases with no gene match: 8. The CDR3 consists of 16 residues. CDR3 protein: CASSPRTGYGNQPQHF. The DNA for the CDR3 is TGTGCCAGCAGTCCGCGGACAGGGTATGGCAATCAGCCCCAGCATTTT.

This CDR3 reads CASSPTSTDPVLPEFF. The CDR3 nucleotides read TGCGCCAGCAGCCCCACCTCGACAGACCCGGTCCTTCCCGAGTTTTTT. The chain joins TRBV4-3 to TRBJ1-4; TRBD1 is a possible D gene (5 bases). Trimming stripped 4 bases from V and 16 bases from J, with 28 bases between. The CDR3 length is 16 residues. Germline lookup yields CDR1 LGHNA and CDR2 YSLEER.

This clonotype has more than one count but fewer than ten. The chain uses TRBV2 and TRBJ2-7, with a weak D call TRBD2 (6 bases). The germline V gene has CDR1 SNHLY and CDR2 FYNNEI. CDR3 size: 15 residues. V lost 5 bases to trimming and J lost 0 bases, with 14 bases between them. The DNA of the CDR3 is TGTGCCAGCAGTCAGTCCTACGGGAGCTCCTACGAGCAGTACTTC. Translating it yields CASSQSYGSSYEQYF.

Remarks on this clonotype: A much larger clone lies a single base off, so this may be a read error. This chain connects TRBV7-9 to TRBJ2-3, with D possibly being TRBD1 (5 bases). CDR3 length: 13 residues. Trimming pared 7 bases from V and 4 bases from J, leaving 12 bases between. Germline V lookup: CDR1 SEHNR, CDR2 FQNEAQ (reference sequence). CDR3 nucleotides: TGTGCCAGCATGGGGCGGACGCCAGATACGCAGTATTTT. As protein: CASMGRTPDTQYF.

Note on this clonotype: A much larger clone differs from this one at a single base, so this may be a read error. The rearrangement uses TRBV10-3 and TRBJ2-3; 7 bases agree with TRBD2. The CDR3 runs to 15 residues. The V gene's germline CDR1 is ENHRY and CDR2 SYGVKD. In DNA, the CDR3 is TGTGTCACGGGGTCGACGGGGGGAAGTACAGATACGCAGTATTTT. Translating gives CVTGSTGGSTDTQYF.

This clonotype was recorded many times. The V and J genes are TRBV29-1 and TRBJ2-1; D call uncertain. The V end lost 4 bases, the J end lost 10 bases, and 8 bases lay between the germline ends. Germline values: CDR1 SQVTM, CDR2 ANQGSEA. The CDR3 totals 10 residues. The CDR3 spells CSVVLGEQFF. CDR3 DNA sequence: TGCAGCGTTGTTCTGGGGGAGCAGTTCTTC.

This clonotype showed up many times. V gene TRBV29-1 combines with J gene TRBJ2-2, with D unresolved. CDR3 length: 12 amino acids. The V gene lost 4 bases and the J gene lost 4 bases, with 7 bases spanning the gap. Germline lookup yields CDR1 SQVTM and CDR2 ANQGSEA. Here the CDR3 DNA reads TGCAGCGTTGTCAAGGCCACCGGGGAGCTGTTTTTT. Protein product: CSVVKATGELFF.

V and J are TRBV18 and TRBJ2-3; 7 bases agree with TRBD1. CDR1 is KGHSH and CDR2 is LQKENI in the germline V gene. This CDR3 has 16 amino acids. The junction had 9 bases not matched to a gene; V was cut back by 6 bases and J by 0 bases. CDR3 residues: CASSRDSGTSTDTQYF. The CDR3 DNA reads TGTGCCAGCTCCCGGGACAGCGGTACTAGCACAGATACGCAGTATTTT.

V usage is TRBV28 and J usage is TRBJ1-5; D is ambiguous. The CDR3 is 15 amino acids. The germline CDR1 and CDR2 sequences are MDHEN and SYDVKM. Deletions cut 4 bases from V and 0 bases from J, with 10 bases between. The CDR3 DNA reads TGTGCCAGCAGTTCCTCCCGGGCTAGCAATCAGCCCCAGCATTTT. The encoded protein is CASSSSRASNQPQHF. The full variable domain, in which reference TRBV28 and TRBJ1-5 provide the parts outside the CDR3, is DVKVTQSSRYLVKRTGEKVFLECVQDMDHENMFWYRQDPGLGLRLIYFSYDVKMKEKGDIPEGYSVSREKKERFSLILESASTNQTSMYLCASSSSRASNQPQHFGDGTRLSIL.

This clonotype was counted only a few times. V is TRBV7-6 and J is TRBJ1-4, with 8 bases fitting TRBD1. CDR3 length: 13 amino acids. Per germline, CDR1 SGHVS and CDR2 FNYEAQ. V lost 3 bases, J lost 8 bases, and 2 bases stayed unmatched. In nucleotides, the CDR3 is TGTGCCAGCAGCTTTGGGACAGGCGAAAAACTGTTTTTT. Encoded protein: CASSFGTGEKLFF.

Details on this clonotype: This could be a read error, since a much larger clone is one nucleotide away. The CDR3 DNA sequence: TGTGCCAGCAGCTCCGAAAGGTTCACAGCTACGCAGTATTTT. It encodes CASSSERFTATQYF. The V and J genes are TRBV7-2 and TRBJ2-3, with D unresolved. This CDR3 is built from 14 residues. The V gene's germline CDR1 is SGHTA and CDR2 FQGNSA.

This clonotype was seen only a few times. The rearrangement links TRBV27 to TRBJ2-7; 10 bases are a match to TRBD2. The CDR3 contains 15 residues. In germline, CDR1 is MNHEY, CDR2 SMNVEV (reference sequence). J lost 7 bases, V lost 3 bases, and 9 bases had no gene match. The CDR3 spells CASSLGASGSGEQYF. CDR3 nucleotides: TGTGCCAGCAGTTTGGGGGCTAGCGGGAGCGGGGAGCAGTACTTC.

The chain employs TRBV6-5 and TRBJ2-7, with D maybe TRBD2 (6 bases). The CDR3 contains 14 residues. CDR1 is MNHEY and CDR2 is SVGAGI in the germline V gene. Trimming shortened V by 5 bases and J by 3 bases, and 14 bases separated the two germline ends. The CDR3 sequence: CASSPFVGGYEQYF. CDR3 DNA sequence: TGTGCCAGCAGTCCTTTCGTCGGGGGCTACGAGCAGTACTTC.

In its sample, this clonotype was seen many times. The chain couples TRBV30 to TRBJ1-1, with unresolved D. The germline V and J ends were trimmed by 4 bases and 5 bases, with 11 bases remaining between them. This CDR3 spans 12 amino acids. Germline V gene data show CDR1 as GTSNPN and CDR2 as SVGIG (reference sequence). The CDR3 protein is CAWNGQWTEAFF. In DNA, the CDR3 is TGTGCCTGGAACGGTCAGTGGACTGAAGCTTTCTTT.

The sample holds a few counts of this clonotype. The chain couples TRBV4-3 to TRBJ2-3; D is possibly TRBD1 (6 bases). Trimming pared 2 bases from V and 3 bases from J, leaving 15 bases between. This CDR3 contains 16 residues. Germline V gene sequence: CDR1 LGHNA, CDR2 YSLEER. The CDR3 DNA reads TGCGCCAGCAGCCAACGAACAGGGAAGACTACAGATACGCAGTATTTT. It codes for CASSQRTGKTTDTQYF.